This T cell receptor (beta chain) was retrieved from a study of blood T cell repertoires in COVID-19 (dated by TCRdb to between 2020 and 2021). Regarding the research as a whole: Samples covering the acute and convalescent phases of COVID-19 were provided by collaborators in the United States, Italy and Spain. The material from the prospective study consisted of cDNA or gDNA derived from T cells, B-cell-depleted T cells, or PBMCs. Subjects who had been exposed to COVID-19, were actively infected with it, or had recovered from it provided the deeply sampled blood TCRbeta repertoires that made up the dataset. A freely available public database, intended as a resource for researchers studying the immune response to SARS-CoV-2, is where the repertoires were released. Samples were obtained from the ongoing ImmuneRACE study (first 160 participants) and from some 1,200 subjects provided by 6 global collaborators. The sample metadata nearly always contained a de-identified subject ID, COVID-19 status, age in years and sex. Where available, HLA class I and class II types were obtained from metadata supplied by the sample provider rather than from assay-based typing. General conclusions and limits of the study: The quantity of clinical and demographic metadata differed by source and by participant and was supplied without curation.

Comment on this clone: The antigen it recognizes is unknown. One base away there is no much larger clone; base qualities are not given.

TCRbeta CDR3 regions were amplified from genomic DNA using the immunoSEQ Assay, a bias-controlled multiplex PCR. The paper's processing steps were these. The number of nucleated cells in each sample was estimated by amplification of reference gene primers within the assay. To quantify the absolute abundance of each unique TCRbeta CDR3 rearrangement, sequence reads were collapsed and filtered. For each sample, productive Simpson clonality was calculated as the square root of Simpson's diversity index across productive rearrangements. TCRdb carries this immuneACCESS record with in-frame sequences only. Its versions omit some clonotypes, under half of them owing to an unresolved V gene in the studies checked, with the rest unexplained. The D gene and trimming were derived from the DNA, and the V and J assignments and clone size from that table. In all, the sample holds 300,000 to 350,000 clones, and roughly 87% of those were seen once. More than 1% of the sample goes to the ten largest clones.

Participants in the prospective study were enrolled through a virtual design, were aged roughly 18 to 95 years, and lived in roughly 24 United States geographic areas. To assign participants to cohorts, the prospective study relied on clinical history that participants themselves reported in a screening survey and a study questionnaire. For ImmuneRACE Cohort 3, a participant was defined as recovered based on two consecutive negative NP/OP PCR tests, clearance by a healthcare professional, or resolution of symptoms. In the prospective study, whole blood, serum and a nasopharyngeal or oropharyngeal swab were collected from each participant by mobile phlebotomists. Additional blood draws and questionnaires over an approximately two-month period could optionally be provided by prospective study participants. Before DNA extraction, prospective study blood samples were shipped either frozen or at room temperature.

The germline V end is reduced by 3 bases and the J end by 5 bases; junction bases left unmatched: 9. From the germline V gene, CDR1 is SGHRS and CDR2 is YFSETQ. The CDR3 numbers 15 residues from cysteine through phenylalanine. The kept DNA is CDR3 alone, 45 bases in frame from the first base. The sample comprised PBMCs or T cells enriched from blood (not recorded which). This TCR was sampled from a woman aged 25 to 39 who had recovered from COVID-19. The chain employs TRBV5-1 and TRBJ2-5; 8 nucleotides in the junction match TRBD1. The DNA sequence is TGCGCCAGCAGCTCTTGGACAGGGTGGGGGGAGACCCAGTACTTC. Its amino acids are CASSSWTGWGETQYF.